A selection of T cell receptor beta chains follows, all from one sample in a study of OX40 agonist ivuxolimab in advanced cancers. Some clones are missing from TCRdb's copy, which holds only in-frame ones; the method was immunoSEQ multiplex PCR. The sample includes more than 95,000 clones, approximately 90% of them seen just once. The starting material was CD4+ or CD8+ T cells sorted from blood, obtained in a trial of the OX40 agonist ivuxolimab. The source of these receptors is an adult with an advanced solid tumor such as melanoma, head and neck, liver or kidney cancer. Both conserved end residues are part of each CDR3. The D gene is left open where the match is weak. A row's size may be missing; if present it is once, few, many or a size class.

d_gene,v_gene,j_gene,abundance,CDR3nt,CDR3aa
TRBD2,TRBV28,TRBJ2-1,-,TGTGCCAGCAGTCCAATACTAGCGGGAGTCCAGAATGAGCAGTTCTTC,CASSPILAGVQNEQFF
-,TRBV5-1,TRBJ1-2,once,TGCGCCAGCAGCATAGGAGACGGGAACTATGGCTACACCTTC,CASSIGDGNYGYTF
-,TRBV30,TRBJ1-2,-,TGTGCCTGGGCTAACTACAGGGTTGCCGACTATAGCTACACCTTC,CAWANYRVADYSYTF
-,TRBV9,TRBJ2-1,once,TGTGCCAGCAGCGCATCCAATGGAAATTTTTTAAGCTCCTACAATGAGCAGTTCTTC,CASSASNGNFLSSYNEQFF
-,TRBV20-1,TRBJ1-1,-,TGCAGTGCTGGGGCCTCGCAAGAAGCTTTCTTT,CSAGASQEAFF
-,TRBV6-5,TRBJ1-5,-,TGTGCCAGCAAACAGGGATCGAGCAATCAGCCCCAGCATTTT,CASKQGSSNQPQHF
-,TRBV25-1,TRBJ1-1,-,TGTGCCAGCTCCGCCCTTAGGGGCACTGAAGCTTTCTTT,CASSALRGTEAFF
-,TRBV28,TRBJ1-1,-,TGTGCCAGCAGGCCGACCTGGGCGAATGAAGCTTTCTTT,CASRPTWANEAFF
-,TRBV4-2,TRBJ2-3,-,TGTGCCAGCAGCCAAGATGTCGAACCCACAGATACGCAGTATTTT,CASSQDVEPTDTQYF
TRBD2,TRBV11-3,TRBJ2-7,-,TGTGCCAGCAGCCCTTCACTAGCGGGAGGGCCCAACGAGCAGTACTTC,CASSPSLAGGPNEQYF
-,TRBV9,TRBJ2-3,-,TGTGCCAGCAGCGTAGTGCAGATCACAGATACGCAGTATTTT,CASSVVQITDTQYF
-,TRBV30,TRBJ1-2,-,TGTGCGGGAAGGAAGATTAACTATGGCTACACCTTC,CAGRKINYGYTF
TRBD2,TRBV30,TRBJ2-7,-,TGTGCCTGGAGTGTACAACTAGCGGAGTCCCTGCAGTACTTC,CAWSVQLAESLQYF
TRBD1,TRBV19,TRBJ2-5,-,TGTGCCAGTACCCGAGGGACAGGGGAAGGCGAGACCCAGTACTTC,CASTRGTGEGETQYF
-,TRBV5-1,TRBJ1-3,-,TGCGCCAGCAGGGCGGAAGGAAACACCATATATTTT,CASRAEGNTIYF
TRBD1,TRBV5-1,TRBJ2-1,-,TGCGCCAGCAGTTTCAGACCGGGACAGGGGGACAATGAGCAGTTCTTC,CASSFRPGQGDNEQFF
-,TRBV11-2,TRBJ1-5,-,TGTGCCAGCAGCTTCACTAGCAATCAGCCCCAGCATTTT,CASSFTSNQPQHF
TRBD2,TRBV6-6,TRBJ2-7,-,TGTGCCAGCAGTTATACTAGCGGGAGAGGTAGCCGCGAGCAGTACTTC,CASSYTSGRGSREQYF
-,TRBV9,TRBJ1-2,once,TGTGCCAGCAGCGTAGGAGGTCCTGAGGACACATACGACTATGGCTACACCTTC,CASSVGGPEDTYDYGYTF
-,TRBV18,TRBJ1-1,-,TGTGCCAGCTCACCTGTTTACTCCCCGAACACTGAAGCTTTCTTT,CASSPVYSPNTEAFF
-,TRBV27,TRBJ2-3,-,TGTGCCAGCAGCCCAGGGGACACAGATACGCAGTATTTT,CASSPGDTDTQYF
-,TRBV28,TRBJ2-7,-,TGTGCCTCTAGAGACAACTCCTACGAGCAGTACTTC,CASRDNSYEQYF
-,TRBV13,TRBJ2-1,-,TGTGCCAGCAGCTTCGACTCATACAATGAGCAGTTCTTC,CASSFDSYNEQFF
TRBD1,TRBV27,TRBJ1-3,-,TGTGCCAGCAGTTCGGACAGGGGGCTAAGGGGAAACACCATATATTTT,CASSSDRGLRGNTIYF
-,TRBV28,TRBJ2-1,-,TGTGCCAGCACCACCGGAGGCGCGAACAATGAGCAGTTCTTC,CASTTGGANNEQFF
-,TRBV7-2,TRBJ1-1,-,TGTGCCAGCAGCTACTACCGGGACCTCCGCCCTGAAGCTTTCTTT,CASSYYRDLRPEAFF
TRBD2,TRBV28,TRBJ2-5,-,TGTGCCAGCAACAGGCGGGGGTTACAAGAGACCCAGTACTTC,CASNRRGLQETQYF
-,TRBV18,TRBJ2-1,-,TGTGCCAGCTCACCACTGCGACTAGGGTACAATGAGCAGTTCTTC,CASSPLRLGYNEQFF
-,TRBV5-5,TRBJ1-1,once,TGTGCCAGCAGCTTTACCAGAATGAACACTGAAGCTTTCTTT,CASSFTRMNTEAFF
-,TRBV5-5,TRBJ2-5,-,TGTGCCAGCAGCTTGCAGGGAGAGACCCAGTACTTC,CASSLQGETQYF
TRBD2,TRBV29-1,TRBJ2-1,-,TGCAGCGTTGTGTTTTATCCTAGCGGGAGTCACGACAATGAGCAGTTCTTC,CSVVFYPSGSHDNEQFF
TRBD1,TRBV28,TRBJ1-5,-,TGTGCCAGCAGCTGGGGACAGAGCAATCAGCCCCAGCATTTT,CASSWGQSNQPQHF
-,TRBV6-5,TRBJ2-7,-,TGTGCCAGCAGTTACTCGAGGGGGGTTACCTACGAGCAGTACTTC,CASSYSRGVTYEQYF
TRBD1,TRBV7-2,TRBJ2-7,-,TGTGCCAGCAGCGAGGCCGCCGGGACAGGGTACGAGCAGTACTTC,CASSEAAGTGYEQYF
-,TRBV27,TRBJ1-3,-,TGTGCCATCAGGGGCTCTGGAAACACCATATATTTT,CAIRGSGNTIYF
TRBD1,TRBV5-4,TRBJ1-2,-,TGTGCCAGCAGCAACAGAGGGACAGGGGGCACCTATGGCTACACCTTC,CASSNRGTGGTYGYTF
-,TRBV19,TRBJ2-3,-,TGTGCCACCGGGAATCTCGGAGGAGATACGCAGTATTTT,CATGNLGGDTQYF
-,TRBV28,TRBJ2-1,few,TGTGCCAGCAGAACCTCGGATGAGCAGTTCTTC,CASRTSDEQFF
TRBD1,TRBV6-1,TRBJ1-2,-,TGTGCCAGCAAGGGACAGCTCTCAAACTATGGCTACACCTTC,CASKGQLSNYGYTF
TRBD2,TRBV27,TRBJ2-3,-,TGTGCCAGCAAATCCGGGACTAGCTCAAATACGCAGTATTTT,CASKSGTSSNTQYF
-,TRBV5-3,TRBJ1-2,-,TGTGCCAGAAGCTTGGGGCAGGTTCACTATGGCTACACCTTC,CARSLGQVHYGYTF
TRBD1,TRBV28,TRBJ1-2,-,TGTGCCAGCAGCCCAACAGGGGGCAACTATGGCTACACCTTC,CASSPTGGNYGYTF
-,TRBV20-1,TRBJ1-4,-,TGCAGTGCTAGTAACAGGGAAAAACTGTTTTTT,CSASNREKLFF
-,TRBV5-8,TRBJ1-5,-,TGTGCCAGCAAATGGCAGGGAGACAATCAGCCCCAGCATTTT,CASKWQGDNQPQHF
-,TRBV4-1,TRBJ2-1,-,TGCGCCAGCAGCCAAGCAAGGGGGGAGGTTATCTCCTACAATGAGCAGTTCTTC,CASSQARGEVISYNEQFF
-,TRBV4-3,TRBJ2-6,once,TGCGCCAGCAGCCAAGAATCTGGCGCCTCTGGGGCCAACGTCCTGACTTTC,CASSQESGASGANVLTF
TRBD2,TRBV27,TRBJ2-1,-,TGTGCCAGCAGTTTCCGGACTAGCGGGGTCTACAATGAGCAGTTCTTC,CASSFRTSGVYNEQFF
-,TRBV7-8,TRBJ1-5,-,TGTGCCAGCAGCTTCACAGGGTCGAATCAGCCCCAGCATTTT,CASSFTGSNQPQHF
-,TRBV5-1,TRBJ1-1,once,TGCGCCAGCAGCTTGGTGCTGGGTCTGAACACTGAAGCTTTCTTT,CASSLVLGLNTEAFF
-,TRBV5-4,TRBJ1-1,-,TGTGCCAGCAGCCAATACGCGAACACTGAAGCTTTCTTT,CASSQYANTEAFF
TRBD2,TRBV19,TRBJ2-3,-,TGTGCCGTAGGGAGGGACACAGATACGCAGTATTTT,CAVGRDTDTQYF
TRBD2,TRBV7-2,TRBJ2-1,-,TGTGCCAGCAGCACCGGGACTAGCGGGTCACTGGAGCAGTTCTTC,CASSTGTSGSLEQFF
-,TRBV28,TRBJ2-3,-,TGTGCCAGCAGTTTGCGGGGTGCCACAGATACGCAGTATTTT,CASSLRGATDTQYF
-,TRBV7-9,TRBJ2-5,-,TGTGCCAGCAGCTTATCTTTAGAGACCCAGTACTTC,CASSLSLETQYF
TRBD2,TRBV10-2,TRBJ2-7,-,TGCGCCAGCAGTGCACTAGCGGGAGGGCCGGGTGAGCAGTACTTC,CASSALAGGPGEQYF
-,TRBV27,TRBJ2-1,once,TGTGCCAGCAGTGTAAATGTGAACAATGAGCAGTTCTTC,CASSVNVNNEQFF
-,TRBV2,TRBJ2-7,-,TGTGCCAGCAGGCCAACAGGCCGATTAGTCCCAGCTTACGAGCAGTACTTC,CASRPTGRLVPAYEQYF
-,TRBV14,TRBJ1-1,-,TGTGCCAGCAGCCAAAATCGGCAGGCGAACACTGAAGCTTTCTTT,CASSQNRQANTEAFF
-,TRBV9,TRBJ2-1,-,TGTGCCAGCAGCCCCCTAGGATCGGTAGGGGATCGTCGGAATGAGCAGTTCTTC,CASSPLGSVGDRRNEQFF
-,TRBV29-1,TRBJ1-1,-,TGCAGCGGAGACAAACCTCAGGGATTAGACACTGAAGCTTTCTTT,CSGDKPQGLDTEAFF